Presented here are 18 T cell receptor beta chains from one specimen sequenced in a study of cytomegalovirus exposure and HLA in healthy donors. PCR amplification relied on 60 Vbeta primers (plus 13 Jbeta primers). Sequencing used immunoSEQ multiplex PCR; TCRdb keeps in-frame clones, though not all of them. The repertoire holds about 200,000 clones, with 65% to 90% as singletons. The source material was PBMCs. The receptors originated from a woman in her 30s in good health and CMV-seronegative.

This clone is a singleton in its sample. The rearrangement uses TRBV5-6 and TRBJ2-5; tentative D call: TRBD2 (5 bases). This CDR3 spans 14 amino acids. CDR1 and CDR2 from the germline V gene are SGHDT and YYEEEE. V was shortened by 4 bases and J by 4 bases, with 14 bases between the two germline ends. CDR3 sequence (DNA): TGTGCCAGCAGCGCCGCGGGCAGTAGAGAGACCCAGTACTTC. This gives the protein CASSAAGSRETQYF.

The chain is built from TRBV9 and TRBJ2-5; 8 nucleotides match TRBD2. The DNA end favors TRBJ2-7, so the J call may be wrong. Germline V gene lookup returns CDR1 SGDLS and CDR2 YYNGEE. The CDR3 length is 14 residues. The CDR3 nucleotides are TGTGCCAGCAGCGTAGGCGGGAGGTCCTACGAGCAGTACTTC. It encodes CASSVGGRSYEQYF.

This rearrangement joins TRBV28 to TRBJ1-1, with 9 nucleotides matching TRBD1. This CDR3 region has 13 residues. CDR1 is MDHEN and CDR2 is SYDVKM in the germline V gene. The V and J ends lost 6 bases and 3 bases, in that order; junction bases with no gene match: 2. The CDR3 DNA reads TGTGCCAGCAGATACAGGGGGCACACTGAAGCTTTCTTT. This gives the protein CASRYRGHTEAFF.

The chain combines TRBV5-6 with TRBJ1-1, with 7 bases lining up with TRBD1. Trimming removed 4 bases from V and 8 bases from J; junction bases left unmatched: 8. Looked up from germline, CDR1 is SGHDT and CDR2 is YYEEEE. The CDR3 runs 13 residues. The CDR3 DNA follows: TGTGCCAGCAGCCTCCGGGACAGCCCAGAAGCTTTCTTT. As protein: CASSLRDSPEAFF.

The V call is TRBV6-5, the J call TRBJ2-3; no reliable D call. Per germline, CDR1 MNHEY and CDR2 SVGAGI. The CDR3 is 14 amino acids. V was cut by 6 bases and J by 0 bases, with 10 bases left in between. CDR3 sequence reads: CASREQISTDTQYF. In nucleotides, the CDR3 is TGTGCCAGCAGGGAACAGATTAGCACAGATACGCAGTATTTT.

The V call is TRBV5-4, the J call TRBJ2-1; a weak D match, TRBD2 (6 bases). Trimming took 0 bases from V and 4 from J, leaving 8 bases between them. Germline V gives CDR1 SGHNT, CDR2 YYREEE (reference sequence). CDR3 size: 14 residues. The CDR3 loop reads CASSLGLVYNEQFF. CDR3 DNA sequence: TGTGCCAGCAGCTTGGGACTAGTATACAATGAGCAGTTCTTC.

This clone was seen only once. This chain uses TRBV7-6 with TRBJ2-5; 14 bases agree with TRBD2. CDR1 and CDR2 (germline): SGHVS, FNYEAQ. J was trimmed by 5 bases and V by 4 bases; bases with no gene match: 6. The CDR3 contains 16 residues. The CDR3 bases are TGTGCCAGCAGCTCGGGACTAGCGGGGGTTCGGGAGACCCAGTACTTC. Amino acid sequence: CASSSGLAGVRETQYF.

The chain employs TRBV28 and TRBJ2-7; maybe TRBD1 (6 bases). V was clipped by 3 bases and J by 1 base, with 13 bases between them. CDR1 is MDHEN, CDR2 SYDVKM, per germline. This CDR3 has 15 residues. The CDR3 sequence: CASSFRDTLSYEQYF. DNA for the CDR3: TGTGCCAGCAGTTTCCGGGACACCCTATCCTACGAGCAGTACTTC.

This chain connects TRBV5-1 to TRBJ1-5, with 9 bases identical to TRBD1. CDR3 size: 16 residues. The J segment lost 2 bases and the V segment lost 3 bases, leaving 6 bases of the junction unmatched. Germline CDR1 SGHRS, CDR2 YFSETQ. The CDR3 sequence: CASSSQGALGNQPQHF. The CDR3 region has the DNA TGCGCCAGCAGCTCACAGGGGGCGTTAGGCAATCAGCCCCAGCATTTT.

This chain's CDR3 is CASNRALNNEQFF. The CDR3 bases are TGTGCCAGTAACAGGGCCCTCAACAATGAGCAGTTCTTC. This rearrangement joins TRBV19 to TRBJ2-1, with D perhaps TRBD1 (6 bases). The V gene's germline CDR1 is LNHDA and CDR2 SQIVND (reference sequence). The V end was cut by 7 bases, the J end by 5 bases, with 12 bases between. This CDR3 spans 13 amino acids.

The chain links TRBV19 to TRBJ2-7; D may be TRBD1 (5 bases). This CDR3 comprises 15 residues. Germline CDR1 and CDR2: LNHDA and SQIVND (reference sequence). Trimming removed 0 bases at V and 5 bases at J, with 14 bases between. CDR3 amino acids: CASSIDRIQGDEQYF. In DNA, the CDR3 is TGTGCCAGTAGTATAGATCGGATCCAGGGCGACGAGCAGTACTTC.

The rearrangement links TRBV30 to TRBJ2-1, with TRBD2 matching 10 bases. In germline, CDR1 is GTSNPN, CDR2 SVGIG (reference sequence). This CDR3 is built from 16 residues. J was trimmed by 5 bases and V by 0 bases; bases with no gene match: 7. The CDR3 bases are TGTGCCTGGAGTGTACTGCTAGCGGGGGCCAACAATGAGCAGTTCTTC. Translation: CAWSVLLAGANNEQFF.

The J gene is TRBJ2-5, the V gene TRBV29-1; 10 nucleotides align to TRBD1. The CDR3 length is 12 residues. CDR1 and CDR2 (germline): SQVTM, ANQGSEA. The ends lost 6 bases at V and 6 bases at J; junction bases unmatched: 4. CDR3 sequence reads: CSVTGGGKTQYF. The DNA for the CDR3 is TGCAGCGTGACAGGGGGCGGAAAGACCCAGTACTTC. The full variable domain, with the rest looked up from reference TRBV29-1 and TRBJ2-5, is SAVISQKPSRDICQRGTSLTIQCQVDSQVTMMFWYRQQPGQSLTLIATANQGSEATYESGFVIDKFPISRPNLTFSTLTVSNMSPEDSSIYLCSVTGGGKTQYFGPGTRLLVL.

The CDR3, as DNA: TGCGCCAGCAGCTCCGACAGGGGGTACGAGCAGTACTTC. Its protein is CASSSDRGYEQYF. This chain uses TRBV5-1 with TRBJ2-7; 9 bases are a match to TRBD1. The CDR3 is 13 residues long. V lost 3 bases and J lost 4; bases outside the gene matches: 2. Looked up from germline, CDR1 is SGHRS and CDR2 is YFSETQ.

As to this clone: Distinct nucleotide sequences in the sample also encode this CDR3. This chain uses TRBV6-1 with TRBJ2-7; weak D call: TRBD2 (5 bases). The CDR3 sequence is 12 residues long. Germline-derived CDR1 and CDR2 are MNHNS and SASEGT. The germline V and J ends were trimmed by 6 bases and 0 bases, with 6 bases remaining between them. This CDR3 reads CASSRGSYEQYF. The DNA of the CDR3 is TGTGCCAGCAGCCGGGGCTCCTACGAGCAGTACTTC.

This clone was seen a handful of times. This chain joins TRBV5-1 and TRBJ2-1; 13 bases map to TRBD2. Germline V gene data show CDR1 as SGHRS and CDR2 as YFSETQ. V shed 3 bases and J 7 bases; nucleotides not matched to a gene: 4. The CDR3 has 15 amino acids. CDR3 in DNA: TGCGCCAGCAGCTCCGGACTAGCGGGAGCTAATGAGCAGTTCTTC. It specifies CASSSGLAGANEQFF.

The rearrangement links TRBV29-1 to TRBJ2-7; 9 bases match TRBD1. The CDR3 is 15 amino acids. The germline V gene has CDR1 SQVTM and CDR2 ANQGSEA. The V segment lost 1 base and the J segment 6 bases; nucleotides outside the gene matches: 10. CDR3 in amino acids: CSVEGFGTGPGEQYF. In nucleotides, the CDR3 is TGCAGCGTTGAAGGTTTTGGGACAGGGCCCGGCGAGCAGTACTTC.

This chain joins TRBV5-5 and TRBJ1-1; 7 bases are shared with TRBD1. The CDR3 totals 15 residues. V trimming: 1 base; J trimming: 5 bases; junction bases outside the gene matches: 8. CDR1 and CDR2 from the germline V gene are SGHKS and YYEKEE (reference sequence). The CDR3 is CASSLWPGGQTEAFF. The CDR3 DNA reads TGTGCCAGCAGCTTGTGGCCAGGGGGGCAGACTGAAGCTTTCTTT.